The 8 T cell receptor beta chains in this list originate from one sample, sequenced in a study of radiation and T cells in renal cell carcinoma. TCRdb's table, derived via immunoSEQ multiplex PCR, lists solely in-frame clones and lacks some. The table has 100,000 to 150,000 clones, roughly four fifths seen once. Documented time point: blood 2 weeks post-SBRT. Treatment in this sample: 15 Gy SBRT to primary tumor, nephrectomy 4 weeks later. Sequenced here: blood, sampled from a patient whose treatment included radiotherapy and nephrectomy. The receptors shown here come from a man aged 50 or older with renal cell carcinoma.

This chain connects TRBV7-9 to TRBJ2-7, with 11 bases fitting TRBD2. The length of the CDR3 is 15 residues. V shed 5 bases and J 6 bases; nucleotides not matched to a gene: 9. Germline V lookup: CDR1 SEHNR, CDR2 FQNEAQ (reference sequence). The CDR3 here is CASSQRLAGYSEQYF. In nucleotides, the CDR3 is TGTGCCAGCAGCCAGAGACTAGCGGGATACAGCGAGCAGTACTTC.

This chain joins TRBV11-2 and TRBJ2-3; 8 bases fit TRBD1. Germline loops: CDR1 SGHAT, CDR2 FQNNGV. The trim removed 2 bases at V and 1 base at J, leaving 5 bases unmatched. This CDR3 has 16 amino acids. Written as DNA, the CDR3 is TGTGCCAGCAGCTTAAACCAGGGGGCGGGCACAGATACGCAGTATTTT. Its translation is CASSLNQGAGTDTQYF.

The chain carries TRBV6-1 and TRBJ2-1; D is ambiguous. CDR1 MNHNS and CDR2 SASEGT come from the germline V gene. The CDR3 runs to 16 residues. The V end lost 2 bases, the J end lost 3 bases, and 14 bases lay between the germline ends. CDR3 DNA sequence: TGTGCCAGCAGTGAACCTAGAACGCATATCTACAATGAGCAGTTCTTC. It translates to CASSEPRTHIYNEQFF.

The chain links TRBV27 to TRBJ2-1, with 8 bases aligning to TRBD2. The CDR3 extends over 16 amino acids. The ends lost 1 base at V and 8 bases at J; junction bases unmatched: 10. Germline loops: CDR1 MNHEY, CDR2 SMNVEV (reference sequence). This chain's CDR3 is CASSLLIGTSVDEQFF. The CDR3, as DNA: TGTGCCAGCAGTTTATTGATAGGGACTAGTGTGGATGAGCAGTTCTTC.

CDR3 sequence reads: CASSLMAGTPTNEKLFF. The CDR3 DNA is TGTGCCAGTTCTCTCATGGCAGGGACCCCCACTAATGAAAAACTGTTTTTT. The rearrangement links TRBV19 to TRBJ1-4; D possibly corresponds to TRBD1 (5 bases). This CDR3 has 17 amino acids. Per germline, CDR1 LNHDA and CDR2 SQIVND (reference sequence). Trimming cost V 8 bases and J 2 bases, with 21 bases left between them.

This chain uses TRBV6-1 with TRBJ1-3; TRBD1 might be the D (6 bases). Germline V lookup: CDR1 MNHNS, CDR2 SASEGT. The CDR3 covers 15 residues. V was shortened by 8 bases and J by 0 bases, with 14 bases between the two germline ends. This CDR3 is CASETGLFSGNTIYF. As DNA, the CDR3 is TGTGCCAGCGAGACAGGTCTTTTCTCTGGAAACACCATATATTTT.

This clone was observed many times. CDR3 nucleotides: TGCGCCAGCAGCCAAGATCTAATATGGGACAATGAGCAGTTCTTC. Its translation: CASSQDLIWDNEQFF. This chain uses TRBV4-3 with TRBJ2-1; D is undetermined. The CDR3 runs 15 residues. From germline, CDR1 is LGHNA and CDR2 YSLEER. Trimming pared 0 bases from V and 5 bases from J, leaving 11 bases between.

The genes are TRBV7-3 and TRBJ1-2, with TRBD1 matching 9 bases. In germline, CDR1 is SGHTA, CDR2 FQGTGA. This CDR3 comprises 14 residues. Trimming took 5 bases from V and 3 from J; bases not matched to a gene: 4. CDR3 in DNA: TGTGCCAGCAGCCTTACAGGGGGCGACTATGGCTACACCTTC. It is translated as CASSLTGGDYGYTF.